This T cell receptor (beta chain) was documented in a study of T cell repertoires in cytomegalovirus infection. This CDR3 region has 15 residues. Deletions cut 4 bases from V and 0 bases from J, with 12 bases between. The germline gives CDR1 SGHTA, CDR2 FQGNSA. TCRdb re-analysed the reads in MiXCR, keeping a single row per CDR3 protein. This table holds hundreds of thousands of distinct CDR3 sequences, about 39% found once. This clonotype was seen only a few times. What it binds is not known. The TCR comes from a human donor in good health (CMV status not recorded). Some clones in this sample may be carry-over from other donors' samples. Here the sequenced sample was cultured PBMCs, taken from culture after CMV antigen stimulation. The V call is TRBV7-2, the J call TRBJ2-5; no firm D call. The CDR3 DNA sequence: TGTGCCAGCAGCTCGGGCGACACCTACCAAGAGACCCAGTACTTC. Translated, it gives CASSSGDTYQETQYF. The entire variable domain, with the rest obtained from reference TRBV7-2 and TRBJ2-5, is as follows: GAGVSQSPSNKVTEKGKDVELRCDPISGHTALYWYRQSLGQGLEFLIYFQGNSAPDKSGLPSDRFSAERTGGSVSTLTIQRTQQEDSAVYLCASSSGDTYQETQYFGPGTRLLVL.